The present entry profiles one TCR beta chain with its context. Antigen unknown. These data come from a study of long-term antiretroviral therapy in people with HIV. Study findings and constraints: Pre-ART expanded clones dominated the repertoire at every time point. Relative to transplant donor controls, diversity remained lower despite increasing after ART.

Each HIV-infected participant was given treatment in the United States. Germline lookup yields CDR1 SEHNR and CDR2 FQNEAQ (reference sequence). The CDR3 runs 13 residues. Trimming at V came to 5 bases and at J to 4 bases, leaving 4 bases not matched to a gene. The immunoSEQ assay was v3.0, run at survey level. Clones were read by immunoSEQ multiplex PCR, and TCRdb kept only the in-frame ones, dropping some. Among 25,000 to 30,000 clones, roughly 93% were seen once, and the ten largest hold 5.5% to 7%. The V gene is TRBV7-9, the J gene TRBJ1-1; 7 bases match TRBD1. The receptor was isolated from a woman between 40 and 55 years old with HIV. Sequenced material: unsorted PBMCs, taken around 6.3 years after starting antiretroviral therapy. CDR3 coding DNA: TGTGCCAGCAGCCAGACAGGGACCACTGAAGCTTTCTTT. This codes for CASSQTGTTEAFF.